This TCR beta chain was found in a study of blood T cell repertoires in COVID-19. Across the whole study: Researchers got acute and convalescent COVID-19 samples from the United States, Italy and Spain. Sample material is recorded as cDNA or gDNA derived from T cells, B-cell-depleted T cells, or PBMCs.

TCRdb's table, derived via immunoSEQ multiplex PCR, lists solely in-frame clones and lacks some. The sample has a few hundred thousand clones; roughly 85% are singletons. The participants were between about 18 and 90 years old and came from some 25 US areas. Participants had their cohort set by participant-reported clinical history. V lost 3 bases to trimming and J lost 0 bases, with 9 bases between them. Germline V CDR1 and CDR2: LNHNV, YYDKDF (reference sequence). This CDR3 region has 15 residues. The source of this sequence is a woman in her 40s with acute COVID-19. The sequenced material came from PBMCs or T cells enriched from blood (not recorded which). The J gene is TRBJ2-1, the V gene TRBV15; D is perhaps TRBD1 (6 bases). The CDR3 loop is CATSSPRGSYNEQFF. The CDR3 DNA is TGTGCCACCAGCAGCCCCAGGGGCTCCTACAATGAGCAGTTCTTC. The whole variable domain, remainder taken from reference TRBV15 and TRBJ2-1, is DAMVIQNPRYQVTQFGKPVTLSCSQTLNHNVMYWYQQKSSQAPKLLFHYYDKDFNNEADTPDNFQSRRPNTSFCFLDIRSPGLGDTAMYLCATSSPRGSYNEQFFGPGTRLTVL.